The next 31 T cell receptor beta chains were all read from a single sample in a study of T cells in Graves' hyperthyroidism and ophthalmopathy. TCR beta CDR3 regions were amplified from RNA. First-round RT-PCR of the TCR CDR3 relied on the HTBI primer set. TCRdb re-analysed the multiplex PCR reads in MiXCR, keeping a single row per CDR3 protein. The repertoire holds about 500,000 distinct CDR3 sequences, with 16% as singletons. Input material: blood. The receptors originated from a woman in her 30s with Graves' ophthalmopathy.

This clonotype was detected many times. The rearrangement links TRBV30 to TRBJ2-3; D call uncertain. The CDR3 is 14 amino acids. Looked up from germline, CDR1 is GTSNPN and CDR2 is SVGIG (reference sequence). V was trimmed by 2 bases and J by 4 bases, leaving 13 bases between them. The DNA for the CDR3 is TGTGCCTGGAGTTACGGGCGGTGGTCAGATACGCAGTATTTT. Its translation is CAWSYGRWSDTQYF.

The chain carries TRBV5-1 and TRBJ2-3, with TRBD2 matching over 9 bases. The trim removed 7 bases at V and 0 bases at J, leaving 6 bases unmatched. In germline, CDR1 is SGHRS, CDR2 YFSETQ. There are 15 residues in the CDR3. The CDR3, as DNA: TGCGCCAGCGGACTGGGACTAGCAAGCACAGATACGCAGTATTTT. Protein: CASGLGLASTDTQYF.

Only a few counts were recorded for this clonotype. The rearrangement uses TRBV20-1 and TRBJ2-1; TRBD2 matches at 7 bases. CDR3 length: 16 amino acids. Germline-derived CDR1 and CDR2 are DFQATT and SNEGSKA (reference sequence). Trimming removed 7 bases from V and 4 bases from J; junction bases left unmatched: 16. The CDR3 loop reads CSVQNVKTSVYNEQFF. The DNA of the CDR3 is TGCAGTGTCCAAAACGTCAAAACTAGCGTTTACAATGAGCAGTTCTTC.

This clonotype has ten or more counts. This chain links TRBV20-1 with TRBJ2-3, with 14 bases that match TRBD2. Per germline, CDR1 DFQATT and CDR2 SNEGSKA (reference sequence). This CDR3 region has 16 residues. Losses at the gene ends were 2 bases for V and 10 bases for J; bases not matched to a gene: 11. This chain's CDR3 is CSARTGLAGGPGSQYF. The DNA for the CDR3 is TGCAGTGCTAGAACCGGACTAGCGGGAGGTCCCGGGTCGCAGTATTTT.

This clonotype occurred many times. The rearrangement uses TRBV20-1 and TRBJ2-1; possible D gene TRBD2, 6 bases. The germline CDR1 and CDR2 sequences are DFQATT and SNEGSKA (reference sequence). The CDR3 has 15 amino acids. Trimming left V 2 bases short and J 4 bases short, with 15 bases between. The CDR3 reads CSARTRAGWYNEQFF. Written as DNA, the CDR3 is TGCAGTGCTAGAACCCGCGCGGGGTGGTACAATGAGCAGTTCTTC.

This clonotype occurred a few times. The CDR3 coding sequence is TGTGCCACCAGGAGGGCAGGGACTACGTATCAGCCCCAGCATTTT. This encodes CATRRAGTTYQPQHF. The gene calls are TRBV15 and TRBJ1-5; D is possibly TRBD1 (5 bases). Germline values: CDR1 LNHNV, CDR2 YYDKDF (reference sequence). V lost 6 bases to trimming and J lost 5 bases, with 17 bases between them. The CDR3 is 15 amino acids. Full variable domain (remainder filled in from reference TRBV15 and TRBJ1-5): DAMVIQNPRYQVTQFGKPVTLSCSQTLNHNVMYWYQQKSSQAPKLLFHYYDKDFNNEADTPDNFQSRRPNTSFCFLDIRSPGLGDTAMYLCATRRAGTTYQPQHFGDGTRLSIL.

This clonotype was picked up many times. The J gene is TRBJ1-1, the V gene TRBV12-3 or TRBV12-4; no clear D gene. The CDR3 runs to 11 residues. V shed 5 bases and J shed 4 bases, with 5 bases lying between them. Here the CDR3 reads CASSRSTEAFF. The CDR3 DNA sequence: TGTGCCAGCAGTCGGAGCACTGAAGCTTTCTTT.

This clonotype was recorded at least ten times. The genes are TRBV28 and TRBJ1-3; perhaps TRBD1 as D (5 bases). The CDR3 length is 16 residues. Germline CDR1 and CDR2: MDHEN and SYDVKM. Trimming shortened V by 3 bases and J by 0 bases, and 12 bases separated the two germline ends. In DNA, the CDR3 is TGTGCCAGCAGTTTTTATCGGGGCTTCTCTGGAAACACCATATATTTT. Residues: CASSFYRGFSGNTIYF.

CDR3 residues: CSVTGALNYEQYF. As DNA, the CDR3 is TGCAGCGTGACAGGGGCACTAAACTACGAGCAGTACTTC. The chain couples TRBV29-1 to TRBJ2-7; 8 nucleotides line up with TRBD1. This CDR3 contains 13 residues. The V and J ends lost 6 bases and 3 bases, in that order; junction bases with no gene match: 7. Looked up from germline, CDR1 is SQVTM and CDR2 is ANQGSEA.

This clonotype came up a few times. The V call is TRBV27, the J call TRBJ2-3; a possible D gene is TRBD1 (6 bases). Trimming removed 2 bases from V and 5 bases from J, with 11 bases in between. CDR1 is MNHEY, CDR2 SMNVEV, per germline (reference sequence). The CDR3 is made up of 14 amino acids. CDR3 coding DNA: TGTGCCAGCAGTTTAATACAGGGTCGAGATACGCAGTATTTT. Amino acids: CASSLIQGRDTQYF.

There are many counts of this clonotype. The CDR3 DNA reads TGCAGTGTAGCCGGGACTAGCTACAATGAGCAGTTCTTC. Protein sequence: CSVAGTSYNEQFF. This chain joins TRBV20-1 and TRBJ2-1; 8 bases align to TRBD2. V lost 7 bases, J lost 3 bases, and 5 bases stayed unmatched. The germline gives CDR1 DFQATT, CDR2 SNEGSKA (reference sequence). This CDR3 is built from 13 residues.

The rearrangement links TRBV6-2 or TRBV6-3 to TRBJ2-1; 12 nucleotides match TRBD2. The V gene end was trimmed by 7 bases and the J gene end by 4 bases; junction bases not matched to a gene: 5. Germline CDR1 MNHEY, CDR2 SVGEGT. The CDR3 spans 15 residues. The CDR3 here is CASNAGLAGYNEQFF. The CDR3 DNA reads TGTGCCAGCAACGCCGGACTAGCGGGGTACAATGAGCAGTTCTTC.

This clonotype was counted ten times or more. The DNA for the CDR3 is TGTGCCAGCAGCTTAGACGGGGCATGGGATGAGCAGTTCTTC. It yields the protein CASSLDGAWDEQFF. The chain is built from TRBV11-2 and TRBJ2-1; D may be TRBD1 or TRBD2 (5 bases each). CDR3 length: 14 residues. The ends were cut back, 0 bases at V and 8 bases at J, with 11 bases in the middle. The germline CDR1 and CDR2 sequences are SGHAT and FQNNGV.

This clonotype was detected ten times or more. V gene TRBV28 combines with J gene TRBJ2-3; 8 bases map to TRBD2. Per germline, CDR1 MDHEN and CDR2 SYDVKM. J gave up 4 bases and V 4 bases, and 4 bases lay outside the gene matches. The CDR3 consists of 14 residues. The chain's CDR3 is CASSSTSVSDTQYF. CDR3 DNA: TGTGCCAGCAGTTCGACTAGCGTATCAGATACGCAGTATTTT.

This clonotype occurred many times. The chain couples TRBV4-1 to TRBJ1-2; 9 positions agree with TRBD1. This CDR3 region has 15 residues. Trimming cost V 2 bases and J 8 bases; bases outside gene matches: 9. Germline values: CDR1 MGHRA, CDR2 YSYEKL. The CDR3 loop reads CASSQRQGEPSGYTF. In DNA form, the CDR3 reads TGCGCCAGCAGCCAAAGACAGGGGGAGCCATCCGGCTACACCTTC.

This clonotype was seen many times. CDR3 loop: CASSYSLPTGPNTEAFF. DNA for the CDR3: TGTGCCAGCAGTTACTCCTTACCGACAGGCCCGAACACTGAAGCTTTCTTT. The chain is built from TRBV6-5 and TRBJ1-1; tentative D call: TRBD1 (6 bases). The CDR3 has 17 residues. CDR1 and CDR2 from the germline V gene are MNHEY and SVGAGI. The germline V and J ends were trimmed by 0 bases and 1 base, with 15 bases remaining between them.

This clonotype was seen a few times. This chain joins TRBV24-1 and TRBJ2-5, with 7 bases matching TRBD1. J lost 2 bases, V lost 1 base, and 3 bases had no gene match. From germline, CDR1 is KGHDR and CDR2 SFDVKD. The CDR3 runs 15 residues. The CDR3 sequence: CATSDFSQGQETQYF. The CDR3 nucleotides read TGTGCCACCAGTGATTTTTCACAGGGGCAAGAGACCCAGTACTTC.

A few counts support this clonotype. The chain employs TRBV20-1 and TRBJ2-1; 9 bases are shared with TRBD2. The CDR3 spans 14 residues. The V gene's germline CDR1 is DFQATT and CDR2 SNEGSKA (reference sequence). V dropped 1 base and J dropped 8; count of bases not matched to a gene: 6. CDR3 protein: CSARVGLASYEQFF. CDR3 DNA sequence: TGCAGTGCTAGAGTGGGACTAGCTAGTTATGAGCAGTTCTTC.

This clonotype showed up many times. V gene TRBV18 combines with J gene TRBJ1-2, with unresolved D. The germline CDR1 and CDR2 sequences are KGHSH and LQKENI. V shed 0 bases and J shed 0 bases, with 8 bases lying between them. CDR3 length: 15 amino acids. CDR3 sequence: CASSPPAGPNYGYTF. In DNA, the CDR3 is TGTGCCAGCTCACCACCCGCAGGCCCTAACTATGGCTACACCTTC.

This chain connects TRBV25-1 to TRBJ2-2; D is ambiguous. V lost 5 bases, J lost 5 bases, and 6 bases lay in between. Germline CDR1 MGHDK, CDR2 SYGVNS. CDR3 length: 12 amino acids. The DNA for the CDR3 is TGTGCCAGCAGTAGGCAGACCGGGGAGCTGTTTTTT. This encodes CASSRQTGELFF.

This clonotype was picked up a small number of times. The genes are TRBV20-1 and TRBJ2-7, with TRBD1 matching over 7 bases. CDR3 length: 15 amino acids. From germline, CDR1 is DFQATT and CDR2 SNEGSKA (reference sequence). The J segment lost 2 bases and the V segment lost 0 bases, leaving 7 bases of the junction unmatched. The CDR3 here is CSARDDRDRAYEQYF. The DNA for the CDR3 is TGCAGTGCTAGAGATGATAGGGACAGAGCCTACGAGCAGTACTTC.

This clonotype was detected a few times. This rearrangement joins TRBV24-1 to TRBJ1-5; TRBD1 aligns across 10 bases. Per the germline V gene, CDR1 is KGHDR and CDR2 is SFDVKD. Trimming removed 4 bases from V and 11 bases from J; junction bases left unmatched: 13. The CDR3 consists of 16 residues. This chain's CDR3 is CATSDPGQGILGAQHF. The CDR3 region has the DNA TGTGCCACCAGTGACCCGGGACAGGGGATCCTCGGGGCCCAGCATTTT.

This clonotype was recorded many times. This chain links TRBV7-3 with TRBJ2-1; 14 bases fit TRBD2. The junction had 4 bases not matched to a gene; V was cut back by 1 base and J by 8 bases. The germline V gene has CDR1 SGHTA and CDR2 FQGTGA. There are 16 residues in the CDR3. CDR3 nucleotide sequence: TGTGCCAGCAGCTTAATGGGGACTAGCGGGAGTGATGAGCAGTTCTTC. The encoded protein is CASSLMGTSGSDEQFF. The full variable domain, rest sourced from reference TRBV7-3 and TRBJ2-1, is GAGVSQTPSNKVTEKGKYVELRCDPISGHTALYWYRQSLGQGPEFLIYFQGTGAADDSGLPNDRFFAVRPEGSVSTLKIQRTERGDSAVYLCASSLMGTSGSDEQFFGPGTRLTVL.

The table lists this clonotype with a few counts. CDR3 region: CASSLPATYEQYF. The CDR3 bases are TGTGCCAGCAGCTTACCGGCCACCTACGAGCAGTACTTC. The chain uses TRBV11-2 and TRBJ2-7; D is uncertain. The germline gives CDR1 SGHAT, CDR2 FQNNGV. Between the trimmed V and J ends, which lost 2 bases and 2 bases, there was a span of 7 bases. The CDR3 loop spans 13 amino acids.

The J gene is TRBJ2-1, the V gene TRBV30; D could derive from TRBD1 or TRBD2 (5 bases each). Germline V gene sequence: CDR1 GTSNPN, CDR2 SVGIG (reference sequence). Trimming removed 4 bases at V and 6 bases at J, with 13 bases between. This CDR3 has 13 residues. In DNA, the CDR3 is TGTGCCTGGACCCTCCTAGGGACCAATGAGCAGTTCTTC. Protein sequence: CAWTLLGTNEQFF.

This clonotype was counted only a few times. Here the CDR3 DNA reads TGCAGCGGACAGAACACCGGGGAGCTGTTTTTT. Translated, it gives CSGQNTGELFF. The chain is built from TRBV29-1 and TRBJ2-2, with D unclear. The CDR3 has 11 residues. V gave up 7 bases and J gave up 1 base, with 4 bases separating them. CDR1 and CDR2 from the germline V gene are SQVTM and ANQGSEA.

The V call is TRBV5-1, the J call TRBJ1-2; 8 bases agree with TRBD1. V was pared by 0 bases and J by 8 bases, with 9 bases of the junction left unmatched. CDR1 is SGHRS and CDR2 is YFSETQ in the germline V gene. This CDR3 contains 15 residues. The DNA of the CDR3 is TGCGCCAGCAGCTTGGATGGGGACAGGCTGAGGGGCTACACCTTC. This gives the protein CASSLDGDRLRGYTF.

This clonotype has at least ten counts. The rearrangement joins TRBV12-3 or TRBV12-4 to TRBJ1-6; a possible D gene is TRBD1 (5 bases). Trimming took off 6 bases at V and 7 bases at J, with 13 bases between the two ends. The CDR3 is made up of 14 amino acids. This chain's CDR3 is CASRTGGFNSPLHF. The CDR3, as DNA: TGTGCCAGCAGAACAGGAGGATTCAATTCACCCCTCCACTTT.

This rearrangement joins TRBV7-3 to TRBJ2-2; 7 bases are a match to TRBD2. CDR3 size: 16 residues. CDR1 is SGHTA, CDR2 FQGTGA, per germline. V lost 5 bases and J lost 5; bases outside the gene matches: 11. This CDR3 is CASSPSVGRGTGELFF. The CDR3 region has the DNA TGTGCCAGCAGCCCCTCCGTAGGGAGGGGTACCGGGGAGCTGTTTTTT.

Ten or more counts support this clonotype. The chain carries TRBV7-2 and TRBJ2-7; possible D gene TRBD1, 7 bases. Germline V lookup: CDR1 SGHTA, CDR2 FQGNSA. The V end lost 5 bases, the J end lost 0 bases, and 14 bases lay between the germline ends. The CDR3 sequence is 15 residues long. DNA for the CDR3: TGTGCCAGCAGCCCGACAGGGAGGAGCTCCTACGAGCAGTACTTC. Translated, it gives CASSPTGRSSYEQYF.

This clonotype was seen at least ten times. This chain uses TRBV18 with TRBJ2-7; the D call may be TRBD1 or TRBD2 (5 bases each). The germline V gene encodes CDR1 KGHSH and CDR2 LQKENI. V was pared by 3 bases and J by 2 bases, with 14 bases between. The CDR3 runs 15 residues. CDR3: CASSPLRDPAYEQYF. The DNA for the CDR3 is TGTGCCAGCTCACCGCTCCGGGACCCGGCCTACGAGCAGTACTTC.